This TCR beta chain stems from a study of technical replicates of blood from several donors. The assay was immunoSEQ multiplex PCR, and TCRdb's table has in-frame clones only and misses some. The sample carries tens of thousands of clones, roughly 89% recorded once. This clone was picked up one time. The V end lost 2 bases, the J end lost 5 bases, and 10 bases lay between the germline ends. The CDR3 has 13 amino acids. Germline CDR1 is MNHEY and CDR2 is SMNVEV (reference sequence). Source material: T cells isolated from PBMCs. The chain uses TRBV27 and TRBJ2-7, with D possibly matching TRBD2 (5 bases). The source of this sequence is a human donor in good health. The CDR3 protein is CASSLSGSDEQYF. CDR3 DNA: TGTGCCAGCAGTTTAAGTGGGAGCGACGAGCAGTACTTC.